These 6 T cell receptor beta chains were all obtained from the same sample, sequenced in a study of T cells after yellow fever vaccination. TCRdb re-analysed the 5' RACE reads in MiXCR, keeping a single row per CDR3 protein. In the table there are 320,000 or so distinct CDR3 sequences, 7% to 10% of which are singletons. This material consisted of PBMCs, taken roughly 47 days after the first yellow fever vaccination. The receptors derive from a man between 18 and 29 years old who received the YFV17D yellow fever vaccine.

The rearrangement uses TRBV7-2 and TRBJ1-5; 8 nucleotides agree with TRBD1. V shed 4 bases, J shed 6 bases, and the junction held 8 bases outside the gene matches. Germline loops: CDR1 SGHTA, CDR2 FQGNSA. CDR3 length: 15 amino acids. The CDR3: CASSSDRAASQPQHF. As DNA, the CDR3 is TGTGCCAGCAGCTCGGACAGGGCCGCCAGTCAGCCCCAGCATTTT.

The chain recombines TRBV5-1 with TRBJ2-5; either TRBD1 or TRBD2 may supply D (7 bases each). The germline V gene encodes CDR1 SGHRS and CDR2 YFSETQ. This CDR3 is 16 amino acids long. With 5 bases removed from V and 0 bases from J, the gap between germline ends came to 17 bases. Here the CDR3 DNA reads TGCGCCAGCAGGACAGGGCTGCTAGCGGACCAAGAGACCCAGTACTTC. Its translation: CASRTGLLADQETQYF. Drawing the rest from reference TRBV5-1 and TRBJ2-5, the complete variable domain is KAGVTQTPRYLIKTRGQQVTLSCSPISGHRSVSWYQQTPGQGLQFLFEYFSETQRNKGNFPGRFSGRQFSNSRSEMNVSTLELGDSALYLCASRTGLLADQETQYFGPGTRLLVL.

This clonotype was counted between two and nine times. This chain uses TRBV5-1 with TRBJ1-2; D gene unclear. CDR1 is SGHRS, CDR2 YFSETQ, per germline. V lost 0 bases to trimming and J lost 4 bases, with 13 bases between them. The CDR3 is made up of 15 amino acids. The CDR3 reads CASSLDKRQPYGYTF. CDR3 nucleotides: TGCGCCAGCAGCTTGGACAAGCGGCAACCCTATGGCTACACCTTC.

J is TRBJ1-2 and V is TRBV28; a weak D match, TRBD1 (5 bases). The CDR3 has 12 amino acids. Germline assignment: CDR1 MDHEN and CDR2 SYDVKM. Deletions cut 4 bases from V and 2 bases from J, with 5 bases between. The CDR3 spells CASSWGNYGYTF. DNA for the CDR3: TGTGCCAGCAGTTGGGGGAACTATGGCTACACCTTC.

The CDR3 reads CASSGTALRADTQYF. CDR3 DNA: TGTGCCAGTAGTGGGACAGCATTGCGCGCAGATACGCAGTATTTT. V usage is TRBV19 and J usage is TRBJ2-3, with TRBD1 matching over 7 bases. V lost 5 bases, J lost 4 bases, and 9 bases stayed unmatched. The CDR3 runs 15 residues. CDR1 LNHDA and CDR2 SQIVND come from the germline V gene (reference sequence). Full variable domain (missing parts from reference TRBV19 and TRBJ2-3): DGGITQSPKYLFRKEGQNVTLSCEQNLNHDAMYWYRQDPGQGLRLIYYSQIVNDFQKGDIAEGYSVSREKKESFPLTVTSAQKNPTAFYLCASSGTALRADTQYFGPGTRLTVL.

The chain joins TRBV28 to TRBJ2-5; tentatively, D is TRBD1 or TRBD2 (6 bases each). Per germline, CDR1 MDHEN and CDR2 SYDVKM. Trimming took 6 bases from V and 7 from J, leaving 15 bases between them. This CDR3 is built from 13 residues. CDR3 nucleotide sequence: TGTGCCAGCAGAGGGCCCGGAGGGGGGACCCAGTACTTC. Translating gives CASRGPGGGTQYF.